This TCR beta chain was profiled in a study of shared clonotypes between healthy human individuals. Each cell subset's genomic DNA was divided evenly among several immunoSEQ plates. Per the authors' pipeline: For the immunoSEQ data, sequences were junction-only without quality scores, so filtering differed. The method was immunoSEQ multiplex PCR; TCRdb's version includes in-frame clones alone and lacks a portion of them. D and trimming were read from the DNA, whereas the V and J calls and clone size are those reported in that table. The data show some 1 million clones, about 80% seen once. Trimming pared 4 bases from V and 8 bases from J, leaving 15 bases between. There are 14 residues in the CDR3. CDR1 SGHRS and CDR2 YFSETQ come from the germline V gene. Healthy and HIV-negative, the adult donors had no recent acute infections or vaccinations. Study-wide points: Unshared clonotypes carried lower generation probabilities than those common to all four donors.

Concerning this clone: As yet, its antigen is unknown.

The chain has TRBV5-1 and TRBJ1-4, with D possibly TRBD1 on 6 matching bases. The clonotype was recovered from a man younger than 30 in good health. The sample taken for sequencing was memory CD4+ T cells sorted from blood. The subset is: CD45RA-negative fraction. CDR3 loop: CASSPDSRAEKLFF. Here the CDR3 DNA reads TGCGCCAGCAGCCCGGACAGCAGGGCGGAAAAACTGTTTTTT. The full variable domain, in which reference TRBV5-1 and TRBJ1-4 provide the parts outside the CDR3, is KAGVTQTPRYLIKTRGQQVTLSCSPISGHRSVSWYQQTPGQGLQFLFEYFSETQRNKGNFPGRFSGRQFSNSRSEMNVSTLELGDSALYLCASSPDSRAEKLFFGSGTQLSVL.